The 15 T cell receptor beta chains listed next were all sequenced from one sample in a study of blood T cells in healthy people across ages. The second PCR ran about 6 to 12 cycles with a sample-barcoded 5' primer and J-beta primers. TCRdb re-derived calls from the 5' RACE reads in MiXCR, one entry per CDR3 protein. The sample yields about 680,000 distinct CDR3 sequences, around 48% seen once. The sequenced material came from blood. These TCRs come from a woman in her fifties or sixties in good health.

Of note for this clonotype: Just one base apart from a much larger clone, this may be a read error. This chain connects TRBV28 to TRBJ2-7, with D hard to call. The J call is doubtful: the DNA matches TRBJ2-5 better. The CDR3 contains 14 residues. The germline gives CDR1 MDHEN, CDR2 SYDVKM. For the CDR3, the DNA is TGTGCCAGCAGCCGGGTCGGTGGCAGGGAGACCCAGTACTTC. Amino acid sequence: CASSRVGGRETQYF.

V usage is TRBV9 and J usage is TRBJ2-1; no firm D call. The CDR3 consists of 16 residues. The germline V gene has CDR1 SGDLS and CDR2 YYNGEE. Trimming took 1 base from V and 2 from J, leaving 13 bases between them. The CDR3 DNA sequence: TGTGCCAGCAGCGTAAGTGATTTGGGTCCCTACAATGAGCAGTTCTTC. Translated: CASSVSDLGPYNEQFF.

A word on this clonotype: A junction end diverges from the germline sequence, so it may reflect a read error. The J gene is TRBJ2-3, the V gene TRBV27; 9 bases match TRBD2. Germline V gene lookup returns CDR1 MNHEY and CDR2 SMNVEV (reference sequence). The CDR3 spans 19 residues. Here the CDR3 DNA reads TGTGCCAGCATCCGTATCGGGAGCGGGAGGATGTTCGGCACAGATGCGCAGTATTTT. This translates into CASIRIGSGRMFGTDAQYF.

The chain links TRBV4-3 to TRBJ1-2; D is unresolved. The CDR3 length is 15 residues. From germline, CDR1 is LGHNA and CDR2 YSLEER. Deletions cut 0 bases from V and 4 bases from J, with 12 bases between. This CDR3 is CASSQEKGLVYGYTF. CDR3 nucleotides: TGCGCCAGCAGCCAAGAAAAGGGTTTGGTCTATGGCTACACCTTC.

As for this clonotype: A much more abundant neighbour one base away suggests this may be a read error. The CDR3 DNA is TGTGCCAGCAGTTACGGGTGGAACTATGGCTACACCTTC. Translating gives CASSYGWNYGYTF. The chain recombines TRBV6-5 with TRBJ1-2; D call uncertain. The length of the CDR3 is 13 residues. V dropped 2 bases and J dropped 2 bases, with 6 bases sitting between them. CDR1 is MNHEY, CDR2 SVGAGI, per germline.

The chain joins TRBV28 to TRBJ2-1; 7 positions agree with TRBD2. Germline CDR1 and CDR2: MDHEN and SYDVKM. The CDR3 runs 15 residues. V shed 3 bases and J 5 bases; nucleotides not matched to a gene: 7. The CDR3 DNA is TGTGCCAGCAGTTTGGCGGGAGCGGGCGACAATGAGCAGTTCTTC. Translation gives CASSLAGAGDNEQFF.

This clonotype was seen a handful of times. This chain joins TRBV11-2 and TRBJ2-3; D gene uncertain. The germline V and J ends were trimmed by 5 bases and 3 bases, with 6 bases remaining between them. Germline V gives CDR1 SGHAT, CDR2 FQNNGV. This CDR3 spans 12 amino acids. CDR3 nucleotides: TGTGCCAGCAGCACCCGGACAGATACGCAGTATTTT. Translated, it gives CASSTRTDTQYF.

CDR3 sequence: CASSPGSGSNEQFF. As DNA, the CDR3 is TGTGCCAGCAGCCCGGGGAGCGGGAGCAATGAGCAGTTCTTC. The V call is TRBV7-2, the J call TRBJ2-1, with 8 bases that match TRBD2. The CDR3 is made up of 14 amino acids. V lost 5 bases to trimming and J lost 6 bases; unmatched junction nucleotides: 6. The germline V gene encodes CDR1 SGHTA and CDR2 FQGNSA.

In DNA form, the CDR3 reads TGTGCCAGCAGCCTATTAGGTCCGATTTACGAGCAGTACTTC. This encodes CASSLLGPIYEQYF. The chain recombines TRBV7-2 with TRBJ2-7; D remains ambiguous. The length of the CDR3 is 14 residues. The V end lost 5 bases, the J end lost 4 bases, and 15 bases lay between the germline ends. Germline V gives CDR1 SGHTA, CDR2 FQGNSA.

The chain links TRBV5-1 to TRBJ2-5, with TRBD1 matching 9 bases. Germline CDR1 and CDR2: SGHRS and YFSETQ. V shed 4 bases, J shed 1 base, and the junction held 8 bases outside the gene matches. CDR3 length: 16 amino acids. The CDR3 region is CASSTGDREIQETQYF. The CDR3 nucleotides are TGCGCCAGCAGCACGGGGGACAGGGAAATCCAAGAGACCCAGTACTTC.

The chain recombines TRBV7-9 with TRBJ2-3; 12 bases are a match to TRBD1. The CDR3 contains 16 residues. Germline V gene data show CDR1 as SEHNR and CDR2 as FQNEAQ (reference sequence). Germline trimming cut 8 bases from V and 8 bases from J; bases unmatched to any gene: 14. CDR3 nucleotide sequence: TGTGCCAGCGGCACTACCGGGACAGGGGGCGGGGGTACGCAGTATTTT. Its protein is CASGTTGTGGGGTQYF.

The chain combines TRBV7-2 with TRBJ2-1; 13 nucleotides line up with TRBD2. The CDR3 has 17 residues. V shed 1 base and J 7 bases; nucleotides not matched to a gene: 7. Germline V lookup: CDR1 SGHTA, CDR2 FQGNSA. The CDR3 bases are TGTGCCAGCAGCTTAGTGTCCCGGACTAGCGGGAGAAATGAGCAGTTCTTC. Translating it yields CASSLVSRTSGRNEQFF.

The chain employs TRBV20-1 and TRBJ2-1, with 11 bases lining up with TRBD2. Germline assignment: CDR1 DFQATT and CDR2 SNEGSKA (reference sequence). The CDR3 runs to 16 residues. The CDR3 DNA reads as TGCAGGGCCGGTAGCGGGAGGGCCCTGTCGCCAAGTGAGCAGTTCTTC. Its translation: CRAGSGRALSPSEQFF.

This chain connects TRBV6-4 to TRBJ2-1; 14 bases agree with TRBD2. The V segment lost 4 bases and the J segment 7 bases; nucleotides outside the gene matches: 6. This CDR3 is built from 16 residues. Germline values: CDR1 MRHNA, CDR2 SNTAGT. CDR3 residues: CASSVGTSGRQNEQFF. CDR3 bases: TGTGCCAGCAGTGTTGGGACTAGCGGGAGACAAAATGAGCAGTTCTTC.

The chain carries TRBV29-1 and TRBJ2-2; 9 nucleotides align to TRBD1. This CDR3 has 16 amino acids. V lost 6 bases, J lost 6 bases, and 14 bases stayed unmatched. In germline, CDR1 is SQVTM, CDR2 ANQGSEA. The CDR3 sequence is CSVRGGTGSFAGELFF. Here the CDR3 DNA reads TGCAGCGTGCGGGGAGGGACAGGGTCGTTCGCCGGGGAGCTGTTTTTT.